Listed below are T cell receptor beta chains from one sample, sequenced in a study of siplizumab effects on memory and regulatory T cells. Sequencing used immunoSEQ multiplex PCR; TCRdb keeps in-frame clones, though not all of them. Altogether some 53,000 clones are present, about 97% being singletons, with the ten largest covering approximately 0.59%. Sequencing input: naive CD4+ T cells sorted from blood. The receptors derive from a human donor in good health. The CDR3 runs from the conserved cysteine through the conserved F or W. The order of the fields is clone size, D gene, V gene, J gene, CDR3 protein, CDR3 DNA. The D gene is left open where the match is weak. Only some rows state a clone size, as once, few, many or a class for expanded clones.

clone size: NA; D gene: NA; V gene: TRBV28; J gene: TRBJ1-4; CDR3 protein: CASSLRREKLFF; CDR3 DNA: TGTGCCAGCAGTTTGAGGCGGGAAAAACTGTTTTTT
clone size: NA; D gene: NA; V gene: TRBV4-1; J gene: TRBJ2-7; CDR3 protein: CASSQAWDTYEQYF; CDR3 DNA: TGCGCCAGCAGCCAAGCGTGGGACACCTACGAGCAGTACTTC
clone size: NA; D gene: TRBD2; V gene: TRBV25-1; J gene: TRBJ2-4; CDR3 protein: CASSESGLAGGNIQYF; CDR3 DNA: TGTGCCAGCAGTGAATCCGGACTAGCGGGGGGAAACATTCAGTACTTC
clone size: NA; D gene: TRBD2; V gene: TRBV6-5; J gene: TRBJ2-7; CDR3 protein: CASSYRVAGAYEQYF; CDR3 DNA: TGTGCCAGCAGTTACAGGGTAGCGGGAGCTTACGAGCAGTACTTC
clone size: NA; D gene: NA; V gene: TRBV13; J gene: TRBJ2-7; CDR3 protein: CASSLSGAREQYF; CDR3 DNA: TGTGCCAGCAGCTTATCGGGGGCGCGGGAGCAGTACTTC
clone size: NA; D gene: NA; V gene: TRBV6-5; J gene: TRBJ2-7; CDR3 protein: CASSSHRQGGEQYF; CDR3 DNA: TGTGCCAGCAGTTCCCACCGACAGGGAGGCGAGCAGTACTTC
clone size: NA; D gene: NA; V gene: TRBV9; J gene: TRBJ2-3; CDR3 protein: CASSVIGDTQYF; CDR3 DNA: TGTGCCAGCAGCGTAATCGGGGATACGCAGTATTTT
clone size: NA; D gene: NA; V gene: TRBV28; J gene: TRBJ1-4; CDR3 protein: CASSGRIDEKLFF; CDR3 DNA: TGTGCCAGCAGCGGACGCATTGATGAAAAACTGTTTTTT
clone size: NA; D gene: NA; V gene: TRBV19; J gene: TRBJ2-7; CDR3 protein: CASQRGIGYEQYF; CDR3 DNA: TGTGCCTCCCAACGCGGGATTGGGTACGAGCAGTACTTC
clone size: NA; D gene: NA; V gene: TRBV6-1; J gene: TRBJ2-3; CDR3 protein: CASSEIDTQYF; CDR3 DNA: TGTGCCAGCAGTGAAATAGATACGCAGTATTTT
clone size: NA; D gene: NA; V gene: TRBV5-8; J gene: TRBJ1-1; CDR3 protein: CASSLGGRVGDTEAFF; CDR3 DNA: TGTGCCAGCAGCTTGGGGGGCAGGGTGGGTGACACTGAAGCTTTCTTT
clone size: NA; D gene: TRBD2; V gene: TRBV5-6; J gene: TRBJ2-7; CDR3 protein: CATTRGGGGEQYF; CDR3 DNA: TGTGCCACTACACGGGGGGGAGGGGGAGAGCAGTACTTC
clone size: NA; D gene: NA; V gene: TRBV12-5; J gene: TRBJ1-1; CDR3 protein: CASGLGHLNTEAFF; CDR3 DNA: TGTGCTAGTGGTTTAGGGCACCTGAACACTGAAGCTTTCTTT
clone size: NA; D gene: NA; V gene: TRBV5-8; J gene: TRBJ1-5; CDR3 protein: CASSSGTVRQPQHF; CDR3 DNA: TGTGCCAGCAGCTCCGGGACGGTGAGGCAGCCCCAGCATTTT
clone size: once; D gene: NA; V gene: TRBV7-3; J gene: TRBJ2-3; CDR3 protein: CASSLWGLHTQYF; CDR3 DNA: TGTGCCAGCAGCTTATGGGGCCTTCATACGCAGTATTTT
clone size: NA; D gene: NA; V gene: TRBV18; J gene: TRBJ1-5; CDR3 protein: CASSPGVNQPQHF; CDR3 DNA: TGTGCCAGCTCTCCAGGAGTCAATCAGCCCCAGCATTTT
clone size: NA; D gene: NA; V gene: TRBV15; J gene: TRBJ1-1; CDR3 protein: CATSRERPTEAFF; CDR3 DNA: TGTGCCACCAGCAGAGAAAGGCCCACTGAAGCTTTCTTT
clone size: NA; D gene: NA; V gene: TRBV19; J gene: TRBJ2-1; CDR3 protein: CASSILAGEQFF; CDR3 DNA: TGTGCCAGTAGTATCTTAGCCGGTGAGCAGTTCTTC
clone size: NA; D gene: TRBD2; V gene: TRBV13; J gene: TRBJ2-1; CDR3 protein: CASSSASGRASGSNNEQFF; CDR3 DNA: TGTGCCAGCAGCTCAGCCTCGGGCAGGGCCAGCGGGAGTAACAATGAGCAGTTCTTC
clone size: NA; D gene: NA; V gene: TRBV19; J gene: TRBJ1-1; CDR3 protein: CASRGETLNTEAFF; CDR3 DNA: TGTGCCAGTAGGGGGGAAACTTTGAACACTGAAGCTTTCTTT
clone size: NA; D gene: NA; V gene: TRBV6-6; J gene: TRBJ2-2; CDR3 protein: CASGWGGEMGELFF; CDR3 DNA: TGTGCCAGCGGGTGGGGAGGCGAGATGGGGGAGCTGTTTTTT
clone size: once; D gene: NA; V gene: TRBV30; J gene: TRBJ2-3; CDR3 protein: CAWSVPHWGNTQYF; CDR3 DNA: TGTGCCTGGAGTGTACCGCACTGGGGAAATACGCAGTATTTT
clone size: NA; D gene: NA; V gene: TRBV27; J gene: TRBJ2-7; CDR3 protein: CASRSSRQTSYEQYF; CDR3 DNA: TGTGCCAGCAGGTCCTCGCGGCAGACCTCCTACGAGCAGTACTTC
clone size: NA; D gene: NA; V gene: TRBV2; J gene: TRBJ1-2; CDR3 protein: CASSEAIAARETF; CDR3 DNA: TGTGCCAGCAGTGAAGCGATCGCGGCCCGCGAAACCTTC
clone size: NA; D gene: NA; V gene: TRBV4-1; J gene: TRBJ1-5; CDR3 protein: CASSPGPGVNQPQHF; CDR3 DNA: TGCGCCAGCAGTCCGGGACCGGGGGTCAATCAGCCCCAGCATTTT
clone size: NA; D gene: NA; V gene: TRBV5-6; J gene: TRBJ2-5; CDR3 protein: CASSSGVETQYF; CDR3 DNA: TGTGCCAGCAGCTCAGGGGTCGAGACCCAGTACTTC
clone size: NA; D gene: NA; V gene: TRBV27; J gene: TRBJ1-5; CDR3 protein: CASSASDRIAPQHF; CDR3 DNA: TGTGCCAGCAGCGCTTCGGACCGCATCGCTCCCCAGCATTTT
clone size: NA; D gene: NA; V gene: TRBV12-5; J gene: TRBJ2-4; CDR3 protein: CASGLVPGRIVTKNIQYF; CDR3 DNA: TGTGCTAGTGGTTTGGTACCGGGCAGGATTGTCACCAAAAACATTCAGTACTTC
clone size: NA; D gene: TRBD1; V gene: TRBV5-1; J gene: TRBJ2-2; CDR3 protein: CASSADRGPITGELFF; CDR3 DNA: TGCGCCAGCAGCGCGGACAGGGGGCCGATCACCGGGGAGCTGTTTTTT
clone size: NA; D gene: TRBD1; V gene: TRBV4-3; J gene: TRBJ2-7; CDR3 protein: CASSRGQYYEQYF; CDR3 DNA: TGCGCCAGCAGTAGGGGACAGTACTACGAGCAGTACTTC
clone size: NA; D gene: TRBD2; V gene: TRBV19; J gene: TRBJ2-2; CDR3 protein: CASTFSGAGGTGELFF; CDR3 DNA: TGTGCCAGTACCTTTTCCGGGGCGGGGGGCACCGGGGAGCTGTTTTTT
clone size: NA; D gene: TRBD2; V gene: TRBV28; J gene: TRBJ2-1; CDR3 protein: CASTSSGGANEQFF; CDR3 DNA: TGTGCCAGCACATCTAGCGGGGGTGCCAATGAGCAGTTCTTC
clone size: NA; D gene: TRBD2; V gene: TRBV19; J gene: TRBJ2-4; CDR3 protein: CASTPLIGREAPLAKNIQYF; CDR3 DNA: TGTGCCAGTACCCCCCTAATTGGGCGGGAGGCCCCTCTCGCCAAAAACATTCAGTACTTC
clone size: NA; D gene: NA; V gene: TRBV5-6; J gene: TRBJ1-5; CDR3 protein: CASSLRGQPQHF; CDR3 DNA: TGTGCCAGCAGCTTAAGGGGTCAGCCCCAGCATTTT
clone size: few; D gene: NA; V gene: TRBV18; J gene: TRBJ1-2; CDR3 protein: CASSPSQGSEGYTF; CDR3 DNA: TGTGCCAGCTCACCGTCTCAGGGGAGTGAAGGCTACACCTTC
clone size: NA; D gene: TRBD1; V gene: TRBV2; J gene: TRBJ2-4; CDR3 protein: CASSVDPVKGQGTNIQYF; CDR3 DNA: TGTGCCAGCAGTGTCGACCCTGTAAAGGGACAGGGGACAAACATTCAGTACTTC
clone size: NA; D gene: NA; V gene: TRBV7-3; J gene: TRBJ2-2; CDR3 protein: CASSLNRGTGELFF; CDR3 DNA: TGTGCCAGCAGCTTAAACCGGGGTACCGGGGAGCTGTTTTTT
clone size: NA; D gene: NA; V gene: TRBV18; J gene: TRBJ2-4; CDR3 protein: CASSPGTDSQYF; CDR3 DNA: TGTGCCAGCTCACCAGGTACGGACAGCCAGTACTTC
clone size: NA; D gene: TRBD1; V gene: TRBV10-3; J gene: TRBJ2-2; CDR3 protein: CAISGGTGYPGELFF; CDR3 DNA: TGTGCCATCAGTGGGGGGACAGGGTATCCCGGGGAGCTGTTTTTT
clone size: NA; D gene: NA; V gene: TRBV4-3; J gene: TRBJ1-2; CDR3 protein: CASSQEGEGNYGYTF; CDR3 DNA: TGCGCCAGCAGCCAAGAAGGGGAGGGAAACTATGGCTACACCTTC
clone size: NA; D gene: TRBD2; V gene: TRBV7-7; J gene: TRBJ2-5; CDR3 protein: CASSRLAGGPETQYF; CDR3 DNA: TGTGCTAGCAGCCGACTAGCGGGAGGGCCGGAGACCCAGTACTTC
clone size: NA; D gene: NA; V gene: TRBV9; J gene: TRBJ2-7; CDR3 protein: CASSVAAQGSYEQYF; CDR3 DNA: TGTGCCAGCAGCGTAGCGGCGCAGGGCTCCTACGAGCAGTACTTC
clone size: NA; D gene: NA; V gene: TRBV18; J gene: TRBJ1-1; CDR3 protein: CASSRGNTEAFF; CDR3 DNA: TGTGCCAGCTCACGGGGTAACACTGAAGCTTTCTTT
clone size: NA; D gene: NA; V gene: TRBV6-5; J gene: TRBJ1-1; CDR3 protein: CASSYSRSRGEAFF; CDR3 DNA: TGTGCCAGCAGTTACTCTAGGAGCAGGGGAGAAGCTTTCTTT
clone size: NA; D gene: TRBD2; V gene: TRBV7-2; J gene: TRBJ2-1; CDR3 protein: CASSLASGRVGEQFF; CDR3 DNA: TGTGCCAGCAGCTTAGCTAGCGGGAGGGTCGGTGAGCAGTTCTTC
clone size: NA; D gene: NA; V gene: TRBV7-2; J gene: TRBJ2-7; CDR3 protein: CASSRGTGLGEQYF; CDR3 DNA: TGTGCCAGCAGCCGGGGGACGGGCCTGGGGGAGCAGTACTTC
clone size: NA; D gene: TRBD1; V gene: TRBV27; J gene: TRBJ2-6; CDR3 protein: CASRGRDRADGANVLTF; CDR3 DNA: TGTGCCAGCAGGGGCCGAGACAGGGCGGACGGGGCCAACGTCCTGACTTTC
clone size: NA; D gene: NA; V gene: TRBV11-2; J gene: TRBJ1-1; CDR3 protein: CASSSTGNTEAFF; CDR3 DNA: TGTGCCAGCAGCTCGACTGGGAACACTGAAGCTTTCTTT
clone size: NA; D gene: TRBD2; V gene: TRBV7-9; J gene: TRBJ2-3; CDR3 protein: CASSLGGSVVADTQYF; CDR3 DNA: TGTGCCAGCAGCTTAGGCGGGAGCGTCGTCGCAGATACGCAGTATTTT
clone size: NA; D gene: NA; V gene: TRBV12-5; J gene: TRBJ2-1; CDR3 protein: CASGPRDFEQFF; CDR3 DNA: TGTGCTAGTGGCCCACGGGACTTTGAGCAGTTCTTC
clone size: NA; D gene: NA; V gene: TRBV7-9; J gene: TRBJ1-2; CDR3 protein: CASSLAAPYGYTF; CDR3 DNA: TGTGCCAGCAGCTTAGCGGCACCTTATGGCTACACCTTC
clone size: NA; D gene: TRBD2; V gene: TRBV7-9; J gene: TRBJ2-5; CDR3 protein: CASSLTTSGRETQYF; CDR3 DNA: TGTGCCAGCAGCTTAACGACTAGCGGGAGGGAGACCCAGTACTTC